The 28 T cell receptor beta chains below all came from one sample that was sequenced in a study of blood T cells in healthy people across ages. Next came a second PCR, run for roughly 6 to 11 cycles, which used a sample-barcoded 5' primer along with a J-beta primer mix. TCRdb re-called the 5' RACE reads through MiXCR, storing one row per CDR3 protein. The repertoire has 850,000 to 950,000 distinct CDR3 sequences, more than 25% of them found once; the top ten carry around 15%. Material for sequencing was blood. These receptors all come from a woman over 75 in good health.

For this clonotype: Just one base apart from a much larger clone, this may be a read error. V gene TRBV12-3 or TRBV12-4 combines with J gene TRBJ2-1; D gene unclear. V dropped 11 bases and J dropped 7 bases, with 15 bases sitting between them. This CDR3 spans 12 amino acids. The CDR3 nucleotides read TGTGCCGCCGGGCGCGGAGAGAATGAGCAGTTCTTC. Encoded protein: CAAGRGENEQFF.

This clonotype has a single count. This chain links TRBV7-2 with TRBJ2-2, with 8 nucleotides matching TRBD1. The trim removed 5 bases at V and 5 bases at J, leaving 7 bases unmatched. Germline V gene lookup returns CDR1 SGHTA and CDR2 FQGNSA. The CDR3 runs 15 residues. CDR3 in DNA: TGTGCCAGCAGCGGCGGACAGGGTACAACCGGGGAGCTGTTTTTT. This gives the protein CASSGGQGTTGELFF.

In the case of this clonotype: At one end, the junction sequence differs from germline, possibly due to a read error. The gene calls are TRBV10-3 and TRBJ2-1, with a weak D call TRBD1 (5 bases). Germline CDR1 reads ENHRY; CDR2 reads SYGVKD. The CDR3 covers 11 residues. CDR3 sequence (DNA): TGTGCCGTCAGTCAGGGTACTGAGCAGTTCTTC. Protein product: CAVSQGTEQFF.

Many counts were recorded for this clonotype. The chain is built from TRBV4-3 and TRBJ2-6, with D possibly TRBD1 on 7 matching bases. V was shortened by 4 bases and J by 4 bases, with 17 bases between the two germline ends. Per germline, CDR1 LGHNA and CDR2 YSLEER. This CDR3 comprises 17 residues. In DNA form, the CDR3 reads TGCGCCAGCAGCCCAACCCAGGGGGGTACAGGGGCCAACGTCCTGACTTTC. As protein: CASSPTQGGTGANVLTF.

This clonotype was counted ten times or more. The chain links TRBV11-2 to TRBJ2-1, with a weak D call TRBD1 (6 bases). V lost 5 bases and J 10 bases, leaving 18 bases between the germline ends. This CDR3 region has 14 residues. CDR1 and CDR2 (germline): SGHAT, FQNNGV. The CDR3 coding sequence is TGTGCCAGCAGCCCCCGGACAGTCCAATGGGAGCAGTTCTTC. Protein sequence: CASSPRTVQWEQFF.

This clonotype came up many times. The genes are TRBV10-2 and TRBJ1-2; D is unresolved. The V end lost 4 bases, the J end lost 0 bases, and 15 bases lay between the germline ends. Germline V gene data show CDR1 as WSHSY and CDR2 as SAAADI. This CDR3 spans 16 amino acids. The CDR3 DNA reads TGCGCCAGCAGTGGGACGGGGATCGACCCTAACTATGGCTACACCTTC. Protein sequence: CASSGTGIDPNYGYTF.

This chain connects TRBV4-1 to TRBJ2-1; D remains unclear. CDR3 length: 13 residues. Germline V gene sequence: CDR1 MGHRA, CDR2 YSYEKL. The V and J ends lost 2 bases and 9 bases respectively, with 11 bases between them. CDR3 in amino acids: CASSQLMEPEQFF. CDR3 DNA: TGCGCCAGCAGCCAACTGATGGAGCCTGAGCAGTTCTTC.

This clonotype was counted ten times or more. This sequence joins TRBV6-5 and TRBJ2-1, with TRBD2 matching over 10 bases. The germline CDR1 and CDR2 sequences are MNHEY and SVGAGI. CDR3 length: 16 residues. V was clipped by 5 bases and J by 7 bases; unmatched bases: 11. The CDR3 here is CASSRGPSGGDNEQFF. CDR3 DNA: TGTGCCAGCAGTCGTGGGCCTAGCGGGGGAGATAATGAGCAGTTCTTC.

This clonotype was recorded a few times. This may come from a read error, since a much larger clone is one base off. This chain connects TRBV29-1 to TRBJ2-5; D ambiguous. Germline CDR1 reads SQVTM; CDR2 reads ANQGSEA. This CDR3 has 13 residues. V was shortened by 4 bases and J by 0 bases, with 9 bases between the two germline ends. CDR3 sequence reads: CSVGHTYQETQYF. CDR3 coding DNA: TGCAGCGTTGGTCACACGTACCAAGAGACCCAGTACTTC.

V gene TRBV18 combines with J gene TRBJ1-1, with D possibly matching TRBD1 (6 bases). V shed 10 bases and J shed 6 bases, with 18 bases lying between them. This CDR3 has 13 amino acids. Germline CDR1 KGHSH, CDR2 LQKENI. Here the CDR3 reads CATERTADSEAFF. The CDR3 coding sequence is TGTGCCACCGAGCGGACAGCGGACTCTGAAGCTTTCTTT.

Note on this clonotype: The CDR3 carries no conserved terminal phenylalanine or tryptophan, so it likely arises from a read error. This rearrangement joins TRBV9 to TRBJ2-3; 13 bases line up with TRBD2. This CDR3 has 16 residues. The V gene end was trimmed by 3 bases and the J gene end by 4 bases; junction bases not matched to a gene: 5. Germline CDR1 and CDR2: SGDLS and YYNGEE. The CDR3 DNA follows: TGTGCCAGCAGCGACGGACTAGCGGGGGTTGCAGATACGCAGTATCTT. As protein: CASSDGLAGVADTQYL.

The chain combines TRBV12-3 or TRBV12-4 with TRBJ1-4, with D perhaps TRBD1 (5 bases). The CDR3 loop spans 13 amino acids. Trimming took 8 bases from V and 7 from J, leaving 14 bases between them. CDR3 nucleotides: TGTGCCAGCGCCGGGCCTGGGGGTGAAAAACTGTTTTTT. It is translated as CASAGPGGEKLFF.

In its sample, this clonotype was seen many times. The gene calls are TRBV9 and TRBJ2-5; 10 nucleotides agree with TRBD1. This CDR3 is built from 16 residues. Trimming at V came to 3 bases and at J to 2 bases, leaving 7 bases not matched to a gene. The germline V gene has CDR1 SGDLS and CDR2 YYNGEE. The CDR3 spells CASSERGQGFQETQYF. CDR3 nucleotides: TGTGCCAGCAGCGAGAGGGGACAGGGGTTTCAAGAGACCCAGTACTTC.

This rearrangement joins TRBV7-2 to TRBJ2-7; TRBD2 is a possible D gene (6 bases). There are 15 residues in the CDR3. Germline CDR1 SGHTA, CDR2 FQGNSA. V shed 5 bases and J shed 2 bases, with 16 bases lying between them. DNA for the CDR3: TGTGCCAGCAGCCCAGGGAGGCGTACGACCTACGAGCAGTACTTC. Translated: CASSPGRRTTYEQYF.

There are many counts of this clonotype. The chain employs TRBV27 and TRBJ2-3; D is unresolved. The CDR3 length is 11 residues. V lost 3 bases and J 6 bases, leaving 4 bases between the germline ends. Germline-derived CDR1 and CDR2 are MNHEY and SMNVEV (reference sequence). The CDR3 nucleotides read TGTGCCAGCAGTTTCCAGGATACGCAGTATTTT. It yields the protein CASSFQDTQYF.

This clonotype turned up a few times. The chain uses TRBV7-2 and TRBJ2-2; possible D gene TRBD2, 5 bases. Germline CDR1 is SGHTA and CDR2 is FQGNSA. The CDR3 is 16 amino acids. V lost 1 base, J lost 4 bases, and 13 bases lay in between. In DNA form, the CDR3 reads TGTGCCAGCAGCTTAGGACGCACGGGGAGCACCGGGGAGCTGTTTTTT. It encodes CASSLGRTGSTGELFF.

This clonotype has ten or more counts. The CDR3 sequence: CASSLTQAYYNEQFF. CDR3 coding DNA: TGTGCCAGCAGTTTGACCCAAGCCTACTACAATGAGCAGTTCTTC. The genes are TRBV6-5 and TRBJ2-1; D is undetermined. The CDR3 length is 15 residues. Germline lookup yields CDR1 MNHEY and CDR2 SVGAGI. V lost 4 bases to trimming and J lost 3 bases, with 13 bases between them.

This clonotype has at least ten counts. The chain employs TRBV5-1 and TRBJ1-2; no clear D. This CDR3 contains 14 residues. In germline, CDR1 is SGHRS, CDR2 YFSETQ. V was cut by 2 bases and J by 0 bases, with 8 bases left in between. In DNA form, the CDR3 reads TGCGCCAGCAGCTTTAGTTTAGCTAACTATGGCTACACCTTC. This codes for CASSFSLANYGYTF.

This clonotype was observed a handful of times. J is TRBJ1-1 and V is TRBV2; D not certain. Germline CDR1 reads SNHLY; CDR2 reads FYNNEI. V lost 6 bases and J 5 bases, leaving 10 bases between the germline ends. The CDR3 is made up of 12 amino acids. The CDR3 here is CASRVRWTEAFF. The CDR3 coding sequence is TGTGCCAGCAGAGTAAGGTGGACTGAAGCTTTCTTT.

This clonotype has more than one count but fewer than ten. The V and J genes are TRBV11-2 and TRBJ2-1, with a tentative D call TRBD2 (7 bases). This CDR3 region has 16 residues. V was clipped by 1 base and J by 6 bases, with 16 bases between them. The V gene's germline CDR1 is SGHAT and CDR2 FQNNGV. The CDR3 loop is CASSLVAGAIFNEQFF. In DNA, the CDR3 is TGTGCCAGCAGCTTAGTTGCGGGGGCTATATTCAATGAGCAGTTCTTC.

The J gene is TRBJ2-7, the V gene TRBV5-5, with a tentative D call TRBD2 (5 bases). This CDR3 has 12 amino acids. Germline CDR1 is SGHKS and CDR2 is YYEKEE (reference sequence). V was clipped by 6 bases and J by 1 base, with 8 bases between them. The CDR3 sequence: CASISGSYEQYF. In DNA, the CDR3 is TGTGCCAGCATCTCGGGGTCCTACGAGCAGTACTTC. Using reference TRBV5-5 and TRBJ2-7 for the parts outside the CDR3, the full variable domain is DAGVTQSPTHLIKTRGQQVTLRCSPISGHKSVSWYQQVLGQGPQFIFQYYEKEERGRGNFPDRFSARQFPNYSSELNVNALLLGDSALYLCASISGSYEQYFGPGTRLTVT.

CDR3 nucleotides: TGTGCCAGCAGCTCCGGACTGTTGTCCTACGAGCAGTACTTC. This codes for CASSSGLLSYEQYF. The J gene is TRBJ2-4, the V gene TRBV12-3 or TRBV12-4, with D possibly being TRBD2 (5 bases). TRBJ2-7 matches the DNA end more closely, so the J call is doubtful. The CDR3 runs 14 residues.

This clonotype was seen a handful of times. The rearrangement joins TRBV18 to TRBJ2-5; 8 positions agree with TRBD1. V shed 5 bases, J shed 11 bases, and the junction held 7 bases outside the gene matches. Germline lookup yields CDR1 KGHSH and CDR2 LQKENI. This CDR3 is built from 12 residues. CDR3 protein: CASSDRGAEQYF. The CDR3 nucleotides read TGTGCCAGCTCAGACAGGGGCGCGGAGCAGTACTTC.

The V gene is TRBV5-5, the J gene TRBJ1-1, with TRBD1 as a possible D gene (5 bases). The CDR3 loop spans 15 amino acids. V lost 3 bases, J lost 2 bases, and 14 bases lay in between. The germline V gene has CDR1 SGHKS and CDR2 YYEKEE (reference sequence). The chain's CDR3 is CASSSRKGTNTEAFF. The CDR3 DNA sequence: TGTGCCAGCAGCTCCCGTAAGGGGACCAACACTGAAGCTTTCTTT.

The J gene is TRBJ1-2, the V gene TRBV27; D gene uncertain. The V end lost 0 bases, the J end lost 6 bases, and 11 bases lay between the germline ends. Germline V gene lookup returns CDR1 MNHEY and CDR2 SMNVEV (reference sequence). The CDR3 sequence is 14 residues long. CDR3 in DNA: TGTGCCAGCAGTTTATCGGGCCGAGCAGATGGCTACACCTTC. Translated: CASSLSGRADGYTF.

The V gene is TRBV25-1, the J gene TRBJ1-3; possible D gene TRBD1, 6 bases. The length of the CDR3 is 16 residues. V dropped 7 bases and J dropped 2 bases, with 18 bases sitting between them. Germline V gene lookup returns CDR1 MGHDK and CDR2 SYGVNS. This CDR3 reads CASTPFGGGAGNTIYF. As DNA, the CDR3 is TGTGCCAGCACCCCATTCGGGGGGGGCGCTGGAAACACCATATATTTT.

This clonotype has ten or more counts. The rearrangement uses TRBV28 and TRBJ2-7; TRBD1 agrees at 8 bases. V lost 5 bases to trimming and J lost 3 bases; unmatched junction nucleotides: 6. This CDR3 has 14 amino acids. Germline V gene sequence: CDR1 MDHEN, CDR2 SYDVKM. The CDR3 DNA is TGTGCCAGCAGTAGGACAGGGTCGCTCTACGAGCAGTACTTC. Encoded protein: CASSRTGSLYEQYF.

This clonotype was observed a handful of times. CDR3 nucleotides: TGTGCCACCCGGGACACCTACACAGATACGCAGTATTTT. Residues: CATRDTYTDTQYF. The chain recombines TRBV5-5 with TRBJ2-3, with D perhaps matching TRBD1 (6 bases). Germline V CDR1 and CDR2: SGHKS, YYEKEE (reference sequence). The V gene lost 9 bases and the J gene lost 2 bases, with 13 bases spanning the gap. The CDR3 consists of 13 residues. Supplemented by reference TRBV5-5 and TRBJ2-3, the full variable domain reads DAGVTQSPTHLIKTRGQQVTLRCSPISGHKSVSWYQQVLGQGPQFIFQYYEKEERGRGNFPDRFSARQFPNYSSELNVNALLLGDSALYLCATRDTYTDTQYFGPGTRLTVL.